This T cell receptor beta chain stems from a study of cytomegalovirus exposure and HLA in healthy donors. For the study at large: Among some 400 genotyped donors, about 80% fell in the Caucasian-associated ancestry cluster. General observations from the study: Rarity held for most TCR sequences, but there were some public TCRs that occurred in many donors. It was reported in a later analysis that an Asian-associated ancestry cluster showed fewer N-insertions than the approximately 670-donor mean.

This clone came up a few times. Its antigen is unidentified. The V end was cut by 1 base, the J end by 2 bases, with 6 bases between. The CDR3 totals 14 residues. CDR1 is SGHAT, CDR2 FQNNGV, per germline. Primers included in the PCR were 60 Vbeta and 13 Jbeta primers. This table comes from immunoSEQ multiplex PCR, and its TCRdb copy is limited to in-frame clones, with some not included. The sample contains more than 110,000 clones, about 10% of which appear only once. The genes are TRBV11-2 and TRBJ1-5; D ambiguous. The sample was PBMCs. This TCR came from a man aged 50 to 60 in good health and CMV-seronegative. The CDR3 DNA follows: TGTGCCAGCAGCTTAGGGTCGGGCAATCAGCCCCAGCATTTT. This codes for CASSLGSGNQPQHF.